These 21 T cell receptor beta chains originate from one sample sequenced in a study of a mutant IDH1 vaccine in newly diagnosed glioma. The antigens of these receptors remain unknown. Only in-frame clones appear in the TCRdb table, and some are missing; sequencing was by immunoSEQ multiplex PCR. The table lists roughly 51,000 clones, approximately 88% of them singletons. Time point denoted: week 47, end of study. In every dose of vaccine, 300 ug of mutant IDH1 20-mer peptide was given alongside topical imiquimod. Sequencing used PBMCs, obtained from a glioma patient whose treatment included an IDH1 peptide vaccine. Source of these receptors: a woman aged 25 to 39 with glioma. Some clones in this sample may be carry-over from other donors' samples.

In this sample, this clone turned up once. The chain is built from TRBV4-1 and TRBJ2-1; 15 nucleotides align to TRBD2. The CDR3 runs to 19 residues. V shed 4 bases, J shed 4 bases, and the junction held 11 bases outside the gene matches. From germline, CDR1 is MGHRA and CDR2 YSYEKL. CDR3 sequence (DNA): TGCGCCAGCAGCCCCCAGGGACTAGCGGGAGGTCGCCCATACAATGAGCAGTTCTTC. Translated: CASSPQGLAGGRPYNEQFF.

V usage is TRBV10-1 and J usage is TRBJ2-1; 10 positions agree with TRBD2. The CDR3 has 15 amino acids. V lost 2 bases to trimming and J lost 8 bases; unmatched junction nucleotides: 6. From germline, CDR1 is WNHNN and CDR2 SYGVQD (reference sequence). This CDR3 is CASSEPSGSRHEQFF. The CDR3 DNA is TGCGCCAGCAGTGAGCCTAGCGGGAGCCGGCATGAGCAGTTCTTC.

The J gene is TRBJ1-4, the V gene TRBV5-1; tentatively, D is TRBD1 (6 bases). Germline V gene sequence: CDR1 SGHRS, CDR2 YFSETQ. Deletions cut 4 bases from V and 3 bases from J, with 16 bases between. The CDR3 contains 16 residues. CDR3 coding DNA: TGCGCCAGCAGCAAACCTACAGGGATAGCTAATGAAAAACTGTTTTTT. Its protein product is CASSKPTGIANEKLFF.

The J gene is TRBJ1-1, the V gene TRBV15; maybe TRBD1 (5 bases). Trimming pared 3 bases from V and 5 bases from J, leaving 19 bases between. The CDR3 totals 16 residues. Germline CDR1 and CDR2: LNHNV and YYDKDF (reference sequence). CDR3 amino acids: CATSRGVYSGWTEAFF. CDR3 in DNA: TGTGCCACCAGCAGGGGTGTTTATTCAGGGTGGACTGAAGCTTTCTTT.

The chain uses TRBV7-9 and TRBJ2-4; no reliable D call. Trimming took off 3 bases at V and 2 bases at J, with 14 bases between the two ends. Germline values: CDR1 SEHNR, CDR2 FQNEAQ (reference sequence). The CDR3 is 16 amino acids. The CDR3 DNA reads TGTGCCAGCAGCTTCCCTAGGGATGGGCCCAAAAACATTCAGTACTTC. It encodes CASSFPRDGPKNIQYF.

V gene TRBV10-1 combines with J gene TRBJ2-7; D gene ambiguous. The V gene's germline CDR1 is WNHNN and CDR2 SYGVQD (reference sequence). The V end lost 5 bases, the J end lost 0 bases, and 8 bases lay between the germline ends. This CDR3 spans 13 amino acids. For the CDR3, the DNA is TGCGCCAGCAGTCCACCCGGCTCCTACGAGCAGTACTTC. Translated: CASSPPGSYEQYF.

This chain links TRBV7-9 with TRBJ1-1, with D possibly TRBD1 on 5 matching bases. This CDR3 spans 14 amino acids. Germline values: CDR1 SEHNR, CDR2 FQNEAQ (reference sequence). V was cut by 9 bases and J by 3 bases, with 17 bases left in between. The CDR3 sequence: CASRPTGDDTEAFF. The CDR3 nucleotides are TGTGCCAGTCGACCCACGGGGGACGACACTGAAGCTTTCTTT.

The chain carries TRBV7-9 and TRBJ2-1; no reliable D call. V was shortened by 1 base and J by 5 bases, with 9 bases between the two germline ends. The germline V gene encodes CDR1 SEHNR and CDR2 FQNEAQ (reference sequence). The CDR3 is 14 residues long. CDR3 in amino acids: CASSLEGGHNEQFF. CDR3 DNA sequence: TGTGCCAGCAGCTTAGAGGGTGGACACAATGAGCAGTTCTTC.

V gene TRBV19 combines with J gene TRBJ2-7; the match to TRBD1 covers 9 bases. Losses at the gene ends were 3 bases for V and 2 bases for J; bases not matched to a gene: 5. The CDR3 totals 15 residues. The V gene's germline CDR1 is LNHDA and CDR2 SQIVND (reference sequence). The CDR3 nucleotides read TGTGCCAGTAGTATTTGGGGACAGGGAGCCTACGAGCAGTACTTC. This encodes CASSIWGQGAYEQYF. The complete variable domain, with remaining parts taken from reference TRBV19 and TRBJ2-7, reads DGGITQSPKYLFRKEGQNVTLSCEQNLNHDAMYWYRQDPGQGLRLIYYSQIVNDFQKGDIAEGYSVSREKKESFPLTVTSAQKNPTAFYLCASSIWGQGAYEQYFGPGTRLTVT.

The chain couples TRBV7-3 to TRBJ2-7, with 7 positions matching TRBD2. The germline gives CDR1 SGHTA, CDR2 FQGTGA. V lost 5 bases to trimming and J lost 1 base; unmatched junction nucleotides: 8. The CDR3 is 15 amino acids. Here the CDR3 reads CASSPETGGSYEQYF. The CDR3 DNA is TGTGCCAGCAGCCCAGAGACGGGGGGTTCCTACGAGCAGTACTTC.

CDR3: CASSPWDSPNYGYTF. DNA of the CDR3: TGTGCCAGCAGCCCCTGGGACAGCCCTAACTATGGCTACACCTTC. V gene TRBV9 combines with J gene TRBJ1-2, with TRBD1 matching 7 bases. Trimming took 4 bases from V and 0 from J; bases not matched to a gene: 6. In germline, CDR1 is SGDLS, CDR2 YYNGEE. The CDR3 runs to 15 residues.

The CDR3 DNA sequence: TGTGCCAGCTCACCGCGGACAGGGGATAGCGAAAAACTGTTTTTT. Its protein is CASSPRTGDSEKLFF. The chain couples TRBV18 to TRBJ1-4; TRBD1 matches 9 bases. The CDR3 totals 15 residues. V was clipped by 3 bases and J by 8 bases; unmatched bases: 7. From germline, CDR1 is KGHSH and CDR2 LQKENI.

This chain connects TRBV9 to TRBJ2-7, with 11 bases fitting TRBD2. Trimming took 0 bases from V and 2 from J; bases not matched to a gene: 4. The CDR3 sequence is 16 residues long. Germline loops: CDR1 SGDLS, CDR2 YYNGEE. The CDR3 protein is CASSVAQLAGAYEQYF. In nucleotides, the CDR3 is TGTGCCAGCAGCGTAGCTCAACTAGCGGGAGCCTACGAGCAGTACTTC.

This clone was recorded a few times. The CDR3 DNA sequence: TGTGCCAGCAGCCTGGGACGTTCTGAAGCTTTCTTT. Translating gives CASSLGRSEAFF. This sequence joins TRBV5-4 and TRBJ1-1, with D possibly TRBD1 on 5 matching bases. The CDR3 loop spans 12 amino acids. Germline loops: CDR1 SGHNT, CDR2 YYREEE (reference sequence). Trimming took 4 bases from V and 6 from J, leaving 10 bases between them.

The CDR3 is CASTPGGGNTIYF. As DNA, the CDR3 is TGTGCCAGCACCCCCGGGGGAGGAAACACCATATATTTT. The V call is TRBV9, the J call TRBJ1-3; tentative D call: TRBD1 (5 bases). Germline CDR1 SGDLS, CDR2 YYNGEE. This CDR3 region has 13 residues. Trimming removed 6 bases at V and 4 bases at J, with 11 bases between.

The CDR3 here is CAWSLFAGMNTEAFF. CDR3 DNA sequence: TGTGCCTGGAGCTTATTTGCGGGCATGAACACTGAAGCTTTCTTT. The genes are TRBV30 and TRBJ1-1; unclear D gene. With 3 bases removed from V and 0 bases from J, the gap between germline ends came to 14 bases. The CDR3 sequence is 15 residues long. Germline-derived CDR1 and CDR2 are GTSNPN and SVGIG (reference sequence).

The CDR3, as DNA: TGTGCCAGTACAGGGGGGACAGGGGGCTTTAGCAATCAGCCCCAGCATTTT. Encoded protein: CASTGGTGGFSNQPQHF. The chain has TRBV19 and TRBJ1-5, with TRBD1 matching 12 bases. With 7 bases clipped from V and 0 bases from J, the junction kept 7 bases outside the gene matches. This CDR3 spans 17 amino acids. Germline V lookup: CDR1 LNHDA, CDR2 SQIVND (reference sequence).

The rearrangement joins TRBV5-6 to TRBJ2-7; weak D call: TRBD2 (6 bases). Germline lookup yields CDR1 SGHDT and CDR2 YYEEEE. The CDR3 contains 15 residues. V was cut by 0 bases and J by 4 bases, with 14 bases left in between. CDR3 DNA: TGTGCCAGCAGCTTGGCTTCGCGGGGAGGATACGAGCAGTACTTC. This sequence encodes CASSLASRGGYEQYF.

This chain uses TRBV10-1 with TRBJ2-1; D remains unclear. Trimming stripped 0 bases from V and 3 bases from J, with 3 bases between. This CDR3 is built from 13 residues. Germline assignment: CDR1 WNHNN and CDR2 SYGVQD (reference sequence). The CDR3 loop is CASSESNYNEQFF. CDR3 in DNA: TGCGCCAGCAGTGAGTCGAACTACAATGAGCAGTTCTTC.

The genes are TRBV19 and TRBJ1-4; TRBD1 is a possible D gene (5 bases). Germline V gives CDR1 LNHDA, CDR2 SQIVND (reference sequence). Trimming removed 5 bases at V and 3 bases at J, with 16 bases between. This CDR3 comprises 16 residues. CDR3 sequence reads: CASSPAWGGANEKLFF. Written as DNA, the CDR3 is TGTGCCAGTAGTCCCGCGTGGGGAGGGGCTAATGAAAAACTGTTTTTT.

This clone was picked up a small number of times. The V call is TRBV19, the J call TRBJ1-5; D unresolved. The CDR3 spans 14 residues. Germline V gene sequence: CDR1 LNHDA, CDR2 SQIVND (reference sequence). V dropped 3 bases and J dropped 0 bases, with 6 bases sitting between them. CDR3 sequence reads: CASSMRHSNQPQHF. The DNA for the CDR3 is TGTGCCAGTAGTATGAGACATAGCAATCAGCCCCAGCATTTT.